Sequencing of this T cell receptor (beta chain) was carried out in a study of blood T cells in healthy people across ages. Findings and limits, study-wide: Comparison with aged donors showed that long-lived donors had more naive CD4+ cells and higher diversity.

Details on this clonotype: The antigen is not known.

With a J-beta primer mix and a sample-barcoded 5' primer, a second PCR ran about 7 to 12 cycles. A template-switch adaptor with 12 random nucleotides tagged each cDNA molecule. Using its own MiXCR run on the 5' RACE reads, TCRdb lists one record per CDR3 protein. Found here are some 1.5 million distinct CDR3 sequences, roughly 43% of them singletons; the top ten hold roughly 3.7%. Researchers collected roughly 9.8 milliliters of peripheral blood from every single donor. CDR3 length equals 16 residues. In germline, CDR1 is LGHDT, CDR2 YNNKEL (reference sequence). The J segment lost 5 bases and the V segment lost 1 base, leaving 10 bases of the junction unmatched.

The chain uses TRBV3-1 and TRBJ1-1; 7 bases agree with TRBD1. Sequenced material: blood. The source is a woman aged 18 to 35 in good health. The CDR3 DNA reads TGTGCCAGCAGCCAAGGAGGCAGGGGGTTGAGGACTGAAGCTTTCTTT. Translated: CASSQGGRGLRTEAFF.